This is a list of T cell receptor beta chains from one sample in a study of metastatic and nonmetastatic thyroid tumors. TCRdb redid the clone calls on the PCR reads using MiXCR. Here the sample spans around 23,000 clones, about 20% being singletons. Sequenced sample: tumor tissue. The receptors were sampled from a female donor with papillary thyroid cancer or a benign thyroid nodule (not recorded which). Some clones in this sample may be carry-over from other donors' samples. Both conserved end residues are part of each CDR3. Each record gives: V gene, CDR3 length, J gene, clone size, D gene, CDR3 DNA, CDR3 protein. The D gene is left open where the match is weak. Size is stated for part of the rows, as once, few or many counts, or as a class when the clone is expanded.

>TRBV20-1|13|TRBJ1-4|many|NA
TGCAGTGCTAGAGGCGAGACAGCAGAAAAACTGTTTTTT
CSARGETAEKLFF
>TRBV28|11|TRBJ2-7|many|NA
TGTGCCAGCAGTTCCACCTACGAGCAGTACTTC
CASSSTYEQYF
>TRBV6-6|15|TRBJ1-2|NA|NA
TGTGCCAGCAGTTACCGCCCCGGGGGTCGGGATGGCTACACCTTC
CASSYRPGGRDGYTF
>TRBV20-1|15|TRBJ1-1|NA|NA
TGCAGTGCTAGAGATAGAGACAAGGGAACCACTGAAGCTTTCTTT
CSARDRDKGTTEAFF
>TRBV20-1|13|TRBJ2-7|few|NA
TGCAGTGCTACCCGACTGTACTCCTACGAGCAGTACTTC
CSATRLYSYEQYF
>TRBV7-2|14|TRBJ2-5|NA|NA
TGTGCCAGCAGCCTCAAGGGGGTAGGGGAGACCCAGTACTTC
CASSLKGVGETQYF
>TRBV7-2|13|TRBJ2-7|many|NA
TGTGCCAGCAGCAGTTTTAGGAATTACGAGCAGTACTTC
CASSSFRNYEQYF
>TRBV9|13|TRBJ1-6|many|NA
TGTGCCAGCGGGAGGGGGGGCAATTCACCCCTCCACTTT
CASGRGGNSPLHF
>TRBV12-5|14|TRBJ2-7|medium-sized|NA
TGTGCTAGTGGTTCGTCAGCGCCGTACTACGAGCAGTACTTC
CASGSSAPYYEQYF
>TRBV2|16|TRBJ2-3|many|NA
TGTGCCAGCAGGAGAGCTTCCTTGGAAGGGACAGATACGCAGTATTTT
CASRRASLEGTDTQYF
>TRBV6-1|17|TRBJ2-2|many|TRBD2
TGTGCCAGCAGTAAAGGACTAGCGGGAGGGCCAATCGGGGAGCTGTTTTTT
CASSKGLAGGPIGELFF
>TRBV20-1|15|TRBJ2-1|few|NA
TGCAGTGCTAGAGCCCCAGCGCTCGATTACAATGAGCAGTTCTTC
CSARAPALDYNEQFF
>TRBV20-1|16|TRBJ2-3|NA|TRBD2
TGCAGTGCTACTTTTCGGACTAGCGGGAGCTCAGATACGCAGTATTTT
CSATFRTSGSSDTQYF
>TRBV2|19|TRBJ2-7|NA|NA
TGTGCCAGCAGTGAATTTCGGCTAGCGCGAGACATGTACTCCTACGAGCAGTACTTC
CASSEFRLARDMYSYEQYF
>TRBV24-1|16|TRBJ2-3|few|TRBD1
TGTGCCACCAGTGATTTAATGGGGACAGGCACAGATACGCAGTATTTT
CATSDLMGTGTDTQYF
>TRBV7-9|13|TRBJ1-1|many|TRBD1
TGTGCCAGCAGCCCAGACCGGGACAGCGAAGCTTTCTTT
CASSPDRDSEAFF
>TRBV2|17|TRBJ1-2|many|NA
TGTGCCAGCAGTGAAGGGACCGGGACATCGAATTTTTATGGCTACACCTTC
CASSEGTGTSNFYGYTF
>TRBV11-3|15|TRBJ2-7|few|TRBD1
TGTGCCAGCAGCTTAGAAAAGGACAGGCGGTACGAGCAGTACTTC
CASSLEKDRRYEQYF
>TRBV7-2|13|TRBJ2-5|few|TRBD1
TGTGCCAGCAGCTCTGGACAGGCAGAGACCCAGTACTTC
CASSSGQAETQYF
>TRBV7-6|14|TRBJ1-1|NA|TRBD1
TGTGCCAGCAGCTTAGCGGCAGGGGGCACTGAAGCTTTCTTT
CASSLAAGGTEAFF
>TRBV19|13|TRBJ2-7|medium-sized|NA
TGTGCCAGGACTCCAGGAGGCCGTTACGAGCAGTACTTC
CARTPGGRYEQYF
>TRBV5-1|17|TRBJ2-3|NA|TRBD2
TGCGCCAGCAGCTTGTCCGGTAGCGGGAGAGGCACAGATACGCAGTATTTT
CASSLSGSGRGTDTQYF
>TRBV2|13|TRBJ2-2|many|NA
TGTGCCAGCAGTCTACAAAATGTGGGGGAGCTGTTTTTT
CASSLQNVGELFF
>TRBV4-1|15|TRBJ2-1|few|NA
TGCGCCAGCAGCCAAGAAGAGGTAGCCTACAATGAGCAGTTCTTC
CASSQEEVAYNEQFF
>TRBV9|13|TRBJ2-1|NA|NA
TGTGCTAGCAGCGTAGTTAGGGGAGGTGAGCAGCTCTTC
CASSVVRGGEQLF
>TRBV5-1|17|TRBJ2-2|medium-sized|NA
TGCGCCAGCAGCCTATCCGCCGCGGCCGCGAACACCGGGGAGCTGTTTTTT
CASSLSAAAANTGELFF
>TRBV28|15|TRBJ1-5|medium-sized|NA
TGTGCCAGCAGTGGGGCGTCAGGGAGCAATCAGCCCCAGCATTTT
CASSGASGSNQPQHF
>TRBV28|15|TRBJ2-7|few|NA
TGTGCCAGCAGTTTAAAATTTACAGGGATCTACGAGCAGTACTTC
CASSLKFTGIYEQYF
>TRBV6-1|18|TRBJ2-7|few|TRBD2
TGTGCCAGCAGTGAAGCGCAGATTGGACTAGCGGGAGGCTACGAGCAGTACTTC
CASSEAQIGLAGGYEQYF
>TRBV24-1|17|TRBJ2-1|many|TRBD2
TGTGCCACCAGTGATTTTCGGCGGGAGGGCTGGGGGAATGAGCAGTTCTTC
CATSDFRREGWGNEQFF
>TRBV11-2|15|TRBJ2-1|NA|TRBD2
TGTGCCAGCAGCTTAATGTCTAGCGGGGGGAAAGAGCAGTTCTTC
CASSLMSSGGKEQFF
>TRBV15|15|TRBJ1-1|few|NA
TGTGCCACCAGCAGAACACTATACAGGAACACTGAAGCTTTCTTT
CATSRTLYRNTEAFF
>TRBV14|15|TRBJ2-7|NA|NA
TGTGCCAGCAGCCAAGGGATCGGGGTGAGCTACGAGCAGTACTTC
CASSQGIGVSYEQYF
>TRBV30|10|TRBJ1-3|few|NA
TGTGCCTGGGGTGGAAACACCATATATTTT
CAWGGNTIYF
>TRBV5-1|15|TRBJ1-1|NA|NA
TGCGCCAGCAGCATATTAAGTTCCCCCGCCACTGAAGCTTTCTTT
CASSILSSPATEAFF
>TRBV6-4|14|TRBJ2-2|few|NA
TGTGCCAGCAGTCAAGCGGAGAACACCGGGGAGCTGTTTTTT
CASSQAENTGELFF
>TRBV28|14|TRBJ2-7|NA|NA
TGTGCCAGCAGCCTGATCCCTCCTCAGTACGAGCAGTACTTC
CASSLIPPQYEQYF